Sequencing of this T cell receptor beta chain was carried out in a study of blood T cell repertoires in COVID-19. Turning to the study itself: The United States, Italy and Spain provided the acute and convalescent COVID-19 samples. T cells, B-cell-depleted T cells, or PBMCs supplied cDNA or gDNA.

In germline, CDR1 is SQVTM, CDR2 ANQGSEA. The CDR3 consists of 13 residues. Trimming cost V 6 bases and J 2 bases, with 13 bases left between them. Authors' processing steps: Amplification from reference gene primers served as the basis for estimated nucleated cell counts. Measured with immunoSEQ multiplex PCR; TCRdb has only the in-frame clones, and not every one. Clone size and the V and J calls come from that table; the DNA yielded D and trimming. The top ten hold less than 7.5% of the sample, which has over 200,000 clones, about nine tenths seen once. This clone was seen only a few times. The J gene is TRBJ2-5, the V gene TRBV29-1; TRBD1 is a possible D gene (6 bases). The sequenced material came from peripheral blood. This TCR was recovered from a man in his fifties or sixties who had recovered from COVID-19. Here the CDR3 DNA reads TGCAGCGTCGCACAGGGTAATCAAGAGACCCAGTACTTC. Translating gives CSVAQGNQETQYF.